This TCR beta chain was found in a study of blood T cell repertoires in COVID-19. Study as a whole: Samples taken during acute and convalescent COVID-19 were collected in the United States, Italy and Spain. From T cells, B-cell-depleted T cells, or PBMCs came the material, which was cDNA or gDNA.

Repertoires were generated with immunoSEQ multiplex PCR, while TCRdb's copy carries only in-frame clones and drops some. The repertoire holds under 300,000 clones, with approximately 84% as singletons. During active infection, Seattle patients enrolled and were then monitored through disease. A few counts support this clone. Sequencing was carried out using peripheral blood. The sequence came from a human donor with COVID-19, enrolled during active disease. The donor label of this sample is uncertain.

The CDR3 DNA sequence: TGTGCCAGCAGTGAGGGAGAAGACACAGATACGCAGTATTTT. Its protein is CASSEGEDTDTQYF. The chain links TRBV6-4 to TRBJ2-3; weak D call: TRBD2 (5 bases). Deletions cut 3 bases from V and 2 bases from J, with 9 bases between. This CDR3 comprises 14 residues. Germline V lookup: CDR1 MRHNA, CDR2 SNTAGT.